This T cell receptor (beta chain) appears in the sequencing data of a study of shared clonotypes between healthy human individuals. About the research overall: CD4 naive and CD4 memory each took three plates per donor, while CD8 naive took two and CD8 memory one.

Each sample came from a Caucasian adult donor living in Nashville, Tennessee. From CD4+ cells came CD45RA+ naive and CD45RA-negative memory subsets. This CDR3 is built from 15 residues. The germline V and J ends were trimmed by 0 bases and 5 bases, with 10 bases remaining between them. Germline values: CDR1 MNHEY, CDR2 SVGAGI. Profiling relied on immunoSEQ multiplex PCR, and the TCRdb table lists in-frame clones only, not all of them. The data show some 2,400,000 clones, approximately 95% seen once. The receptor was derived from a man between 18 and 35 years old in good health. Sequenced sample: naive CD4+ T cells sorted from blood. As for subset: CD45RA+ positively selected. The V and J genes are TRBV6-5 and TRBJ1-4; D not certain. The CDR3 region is CASSYSAVVNEKLFF. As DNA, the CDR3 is TGTGCCAGCAGTTACTCGGCGGTCGTAAATGAAAAACTGTTTTTT.